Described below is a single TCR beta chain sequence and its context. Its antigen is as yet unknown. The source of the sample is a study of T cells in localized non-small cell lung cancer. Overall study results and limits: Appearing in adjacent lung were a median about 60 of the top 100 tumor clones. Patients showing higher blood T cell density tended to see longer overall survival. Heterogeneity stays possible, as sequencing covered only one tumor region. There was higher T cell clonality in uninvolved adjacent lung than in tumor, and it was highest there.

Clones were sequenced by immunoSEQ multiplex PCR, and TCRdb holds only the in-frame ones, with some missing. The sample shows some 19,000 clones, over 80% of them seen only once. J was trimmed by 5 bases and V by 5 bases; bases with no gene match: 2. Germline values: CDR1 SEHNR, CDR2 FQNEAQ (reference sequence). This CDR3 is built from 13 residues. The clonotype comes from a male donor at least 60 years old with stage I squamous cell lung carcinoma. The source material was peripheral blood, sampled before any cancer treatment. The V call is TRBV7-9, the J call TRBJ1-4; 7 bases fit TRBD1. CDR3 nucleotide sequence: TGTGCCAGCAGCCTGGGACAGAATGAAAAACTGTTTTTT. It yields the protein CASSLGQNEKLFF.